Below are 29 T cell receptor beta chains sequenced from a single sample in a study of shared clonotypes between healthy human individuals. Some clones are missing from TCRdb's copy, which holds only in-frame ones; the method was immunoSEQ multiplex PCR. The sample carries approximately 2.5 million clones, 80% to 95% recorded once. Material for sequencing was naive CD4+ T cells from PBMCs. Subset specified: CD45RA+ positively selected. These receptors came from a man younger than 35 in good health. Some clones in this sample may be carry-over from other donors' samples.

V is TRBV7-8 and J is TRBJ2-7; maybe TRBD1 (6 bases). The CDR3 has 14 amino acids. Trimming took 2 bases from V and 3 from J, leaving 11 bases between them. CDR1 and CDR2 from the germline V gene are SGHVS and FQNEAQ. This CDR3 reads CASSLRTVFYEQYF. The CDR3, as DNA: TGTGCCAGCAGCTTAAGGACAGTTTTCTACGAGCAGTACTTC.

The J gene is TRBJ2-5, the V gene TRBV28; D unresolved. This CDR3 region has 12 residues. V gave up 4 bases and J gave up 1 base, with 4 bases separating them. Germline CDR1 MDHEN, CDR2 SYDVKM. The CDR3 DNA reads as TGTGCCAGCAGTTGGACCCAAGAGACCCAGTACTTC. Protein sequence: CASSWTQETQYF.

CDR3 nucleotide sequence: TGCGCCAGCACTCAACGCGGGGGAGCTTTCTTT. Protein sequence: CASTQRGGAFF. The chain joins TRBV10-2 to TRBJ1-1, with TRBD1 as a possible D gene (5 bases). The V end lost 7 bases, the J end lost 10 bases, and 13 bases lay between the germline ends. The CDR3 has 11 residues. Germline-derived CDR1 and CDR2 are WSHSY and SAAADI.

V gene TRBV25-1 combines with J gene TRBJ1-1, with TRBD1 matching 11 bases. V gave up 4 bases and J gave up 6 bases; unmatched junction bases: 7. This CDR3 has 15 residues. Germline assignment: CDR1 MGHDK and CDR2 SYGVNS. CDR3 region: CASSASRGQGAEAFF. The CDR3 DNA reads TGTGCCAGCAGTGCTTCGAGGGGACAGGGGGCTGAAGCTTTCTTT.

The chain recombines TRBV7-2 with TRBJ2-7, with D tentatively TRBD2 (6 bases). V dropped 3 bases and J dropped 1 base, with 10 bases sitting between them. Germline CDR1 and CDR2: SGHTA and FQGNSA. The CDR3 sequence is 14 residues long. In nucleotides, the CDR3 is TGTGCCAGCAGCTTGAGGGAGGCATCCTACGAGCAGTACTTC. As protein: CASSLREASYEQYF.

The chain joins TRBV10-3 to TRBJ2-7; the D gene is possibly TRBD2 (5 bases). The CDR3 covers 15 residues. Germline V gives CDR1 ENHRY, CDR2 SYGVKD. Trimming removed 6 bases at V and 0 bases at J, with 15 bases between. CDR3 DNA: TGTGCCATCAGAAGCAAACGGACTGACTCCTACGAGCAGTACTTC. Its translation: CAIRSKRTDSYEQYF.

This chain connects TRBV28 to TRBJ2-7; tentatively, D is TRBD1 (5 bases). The germline V and J ends were trimmed by 5 bases and 7 bases, with 15 bases remaining between them. Germline CDR1 MDHEN, CDR2 SYDVKM. The CDR3 is 13 amino acids. This chain's CDR3 is CASSEPGLREQYF. The CDR3 DNA sequence: TGTGCCAGCAGTGAACCAGGGTTGCGGGAGCAGTACTTC.

For the CDR3, the DNA is TGTGCCAGCTCACCCGTACGGACAGGGAACACCGGGGAGCTGTTTTTT. Translation gives CASSPVRTGNTGELFF. The V and J genes are TRBV18 and TRBJ2-2, with 7 bases fitting TRBD1. The CDR3 totals 16 residues. Germline CDR1 and CDR2: KGHSH and LQKENI. J lost 1 base, V lost 3 bases, and 5 bases had no gene match.

This chain joins TRBV5-6 and TRBJ2-7; 7 nucleotides agree with TRBD2. The CDR3 length is 15 residues. V trimming: 3 bases; J trimming: 4 bases; junction bases outside the gene matches: 10. Germline V gives CDR1 SGHDT, CDR2 YYEEEE. CDR3 sequence reads: CASSSARRERYEQYF. In DNA, the CDR3 is TGTGCCAGCAGCTCGGCCAGGCGGGAGAGGTACGAGCAGTACTTC.

The gene calls are TRBV2 and TRBJ2-1; the match to TRBD2 covers 7 bases. CDR3 length equals 15 residues. V was pared by 2 bases and J by 5 bases, with 6 bases of the junction left unmatched. Germline CDR1 SNHLY, CDR2 FYNNEI. The CDR3 nucleotides are TGTGCCAGCAGTGAAAGAGCGGGGCGTAACAATGAGCAGTTCTTC. Protein product: CASSERAGRNNEQFF.

V is TRBV7-2 and J is TRBJ2-7; 9 positions match TRBD1. V lost 3 bases to trimming and J lost 7 bases; unmatched junction nucleotides: 10. CDR3 length: 15 amino acids. The germline CDR1 and CDR2 sequences are SGHTA and FQGNSA. The CDR3 loop is CASSFVGQGLSEQYF. CDR3 DNA sequence: TGTGCCAGCAGCTTTGTTGGACAGGGGTTGAGTGAGCAGTACTTC. Full variable domain (outside the CDR3, taken from reference TRBV7-2 and TRBJ2-7): GAGVSQSPSNKVTEKGKDVELRCDPISGHTALYWYRQSLGQGLEFLIYFQGNSAPDKSGLPSDRFSAERTGGSVSTLTIQRTQQEDSAVYLCASSFVGQGLSEQYFGPGTRLTVT.

This clone was seen a single time. This chain links TRBV5-1 with TRBJ2-3; D remains ambiguous. The V end lost 3 bases, the J end lost 4 bases, and 12 bases lay between the germline ends. The CDR3 runs to 14 residues. Germline-derived CDR1 and CDR2 are SGHRS and YFSETQ. For the CDR3, the DNA is TGCGCCAGCAGCTCCCCGGATGGGGCAGATACGCAGTATTTT. The encoded protein is CASSSPDGADTQYF. Full variable domain (rest looked up from reference TRBV5-1 and TRBJ2-3): KAGVTQTPRYLIKTRGQQVTLSCSPISGHRSVSWYQQTPGQGLQFLFEYFSETQRNKGNFPGRFSGRQFSNSRSEMNVSTLELGDSALYLCASSSPDGADTQYFGPGTRLTVL.

The genes are TRBV18 and TRBJ2-5; tentatively, D is TRBD1 (5 bases). V shed 2 bases and J shed 0 bases, with 13 bases lying between them. Germline CDR1 and CDR2: KGHSH and LQKENI. The CDR3 sequence is 16 residues long. The CDR3, as DNA: TGTGCCAGCTCACCAAGGGGCGGCAGATACCAAGAGACCCAGTACTTC. As protein: CASSPRGGRYQETQYF.

This clone was seen just once. At the DNA level, this CDR3 is encoded by other sequences in the same sample as well. The CDR3 region is CASRTTGNQPQHF. As DNA, the CDR3 is TGTGCCAGCAGGACCACAGGGAACCAGCCCCAGCATTTT. The chain uses TRBV28 and TRBJ1-5; D is perhaps TRBD1 (6 bases). The CDR3 runs 13 residues. Germline-derived CDR1 and CDR2 are MDHEN and SYDVKM. Trimming took 6 bases from V and 7 from J, leaving 13 bases between them.

This clone was found once. This rearrangement joins TRBV6-5 to TRBJ2-4; TRBD1 agrees at 9 bases. The germline CDR1 and CDR2 sequences are MNHEY and SVGAGI. Germline trimming cut 4 bases from V and 9 bases from J; bases unmatched to any gene: 4. The CDR3 spans 13 residues. The CDR3 here is CASSSDRGTIQYF. The DNA for the CDR3 is TGTGCCAGCAGTTCGGACAGGGGAACCATTCAGTACTTC.

The CDR3 loop reads CASRERTSGSYEQYF. The DNA of the CDR3 is TGTGCCAGCAGAGAGAGGACTAGCGGATCCTACGAGCAGTACTTC. The chain carries TRBV2 and TRBJ2-7; TRBD2 matches 10 bases. CDR1 and CDR2 (germline): SNHLY, FYNNEI. This CDR3 has 15 residues. V was clipped by 6 bases and J by 1 base; unmatched bases: 6.

The chain combines TRBV28 with TRBJ1-5; D remains unclear. The germline V and J ends were trimmed by 5 bases and 11 bases, with 13 bases remaining between them. This CDR3 region has 12 residues. Germline V gene sequence: CDR1 MDHEN, CDR2 SYDVKM. CDR3 in DNA: TGTGCCAGCAGTCTAGGCCCCGGGGCCCAGCATTTT. This encodes CASSLGPGAQHF.

This sequence joins TRBV11-2 and TRBJ2-7, with 9 nucleotides matching TRBD2. Per the germline V gene, CDR1 is SGHAT and CDR2 is FQNNGV. The trim removed 6 bases at V and 1 base at J, leaving 13 bases unmatched. The CDR3 sequence is 17 residues long. The CDR3 reads CASRAPFGAGGSYEQYF. CDR3 nucleotide sequence: TGTGCCAGCAGAGCCCCCTTCGGGGCGGGAGGGTCCTACGAGCAGTACTTC.

J is TRBJ2-1 and V is TRBV5-1, with 12 bases identical to TRBD2. The V segment lost 0 bases and the J segment 7 bases; nucleotides outside the gene matches: 8. Germline CDR1 reads SGHRS; CDR2 reads YFSETQ. This CDR3 contains 17 residues. The CDR3 nucleotides are TGCGCCAGCAGCTTGGAACTAGCGGGAGGAAGGGGGAATGAGCAGTTCTTC. It yields the protein CASSLELAGGRGNEQFF.

The chain is built from TRBV7-9 and TRBJ2-2, with 7 bases that match TRBD2. The CDR3 spans 15 residues. Germline CDR1 and CDR2: SEHNR and FQNEAQ (reference sequence). V was pared by 3 bases and J by 5 bases, with 6 bases of the junction left unmatched. The CDR3 sequence: CASSFGGSGTGELFF. The CDR3 DNA follows: TGTGCCAGCAGCTTTGGCGGGAGCGGAACCGGGGAGCTGTTTTTT.

About this clone itself: Other DNA sequences in this sample translate to the same CDR3. The chain recombines TRBV5-1 with TRBJ1-5, with no clear D. CDR1 is SGHRS and CDR2 is YFSETQ in the germline V gene. V lost 0 bases to trimming and J lost 3 bases, with 10 bases between them. The CDR3 has 15 residues. The CDR3 region has the DNA TGCGCCAGCAGCTTGGCCGGTCAGGTCAATCAGCCCCAGCATTTT. Its translation: CASSLAGQVNQPQHF.

This chain connects TRBV6-1 to TRBJ2-7, with D unclear. The CDR3 loop spans 11 amino acids. Trimming took off 6 bases at V and 3 bases at J, with 6 bases between the two ends. Germline loops: CDR1 MNHNS, CDR2 SASEGT. CDR3 protein: CASRGHYEQYF. CDR3 in DNA: TGTGCCAGCAGGGGTCACTACGAGCAGTACTTC.

The V and J genes are TRBV11-2 and TRBJ1-2; D is undetermined. This CDR3 spans 15 amino acids. The germline V gene encodes CDR1 SGHAT and CDR2 FQNNGV. Trimming stripped 0 bases from V and 8 bases from J, with 16 bases between. CDR3 sequence reads: CASSLDQAALWGYTF. The DNA for the CDR3 is TGTGCCAGCAGCTTAGATCAGGCGGCTCTATGGGGCTACACCTTC.

The chain is built from TRBV7-2 and TRBJ1-4; D call uncertain. Between the trimmed V and J ends, which lost 2 bases and 6 bases, there was a span of 10 bases. Germline CDR1 is SGHTA and CDR2 is FQGNSA. The CDR3 is 14 amino acids. The CDR3: CASSLPSVDEKLFF. CDR3 DNA sequence: TGTGCCAGCAGCTTACCCTCCGTGGATGAAAAACTGTTTTTT.

The V call is TRBV10-3, the J call TRBJ1-4; no clear D gene. Trimming cost V 3 bases and J 1 base, with 9 bases left between them. Germline CDR1 and CDR2: ENHRY and SYGVKD. The CDR3 runs 15 residues. The CDR3 region is CAISEQAGTNEKLFF. DNA for the CDR3: TGTGCCATCAGTGAACAAGCCGGAACTAATGAAAAACTGTTTTTT.

The rearrangement joins TRBV7-9 to TRBJ2-3, with 10 nucleotides matching TRBD1. Germline-derived CDR1 and CDR2 are SEHNR and FQNEAQ (reference sequence). Losses at the gene ends were 4 bases for V and 3 bases for J; bases not matched to a gene: 4. The CDR3 is 15 amino acids. CDR3 nucleotides: TGTGCCAGCAGCTCGGGACAGGGGAAGACAGATACGCAGTATTTT. This sequence encodes CASSSGQGKTDTQYF.

This chain connects TRBV5-1 to TRBJ2-1; 8 bases fit TRBD1. The CDR3 is 16 amino acids. Trimming cost V 4 bases and J 5 bases; bases outside gene matches: 11. Germline CDR1 is SGHRS and CDR2 is YFSETQ. The CDR3 sequence: CASSLQPGQANNEQFF. CDR3 nucleotides: TGCGCCAGCAGCCTCCAACCGGGACAGGCAAACAATGAGCAGTTCTTC.

V is TRBV29-1 and J is TRBJ2-1; no definite D call. Trimming pared 0 bases from V and 10 bases from J, leaving 19 bases between. The CDR3 runs to 15 residues. Germline CDR1 SQVTM, CDR2 ANQGSEA. The CDR3 sequence: CSVEDRVVGQPEQFF. The CDR3 coding sequence is TGCAGCGTTGAAGATCGGGTTGTGGGCCAACCGGAGCAGTTCTTC.

Of note for this clone: The sample has other DNA sequences that encode this CDR3 too. The rearrangement links TRBV5-1 to TRBJ2-3, with 7 bases that match TRBD1. With 3 bases clipped from V and 0 bases from J, the junction kept 1 base outside the gene matches. CDR1 is SGHRS, CDR2 YFSETQ, per germline. The CDR3 has 14 residues. Here the CDR3 DNA reads TGCGCCAGCAGCTCGACAGGGAGCACAGATACGCAGTATTTT. Translation gives CASSSTGSTDTQYF. Filled out from reference TRBV5-1 and TRBJ2-3, the complete variable domain reads KAGVTQTPRYLIKTRGQQVTLSCSPISGHRSVSWYQQTPGQGLQFLFEYFSETQRNKGNFPGRFSGRQFSNSRSEMNVSTLELGDSALYLCASSSTGSTDTQYFGPGTRLTVL.